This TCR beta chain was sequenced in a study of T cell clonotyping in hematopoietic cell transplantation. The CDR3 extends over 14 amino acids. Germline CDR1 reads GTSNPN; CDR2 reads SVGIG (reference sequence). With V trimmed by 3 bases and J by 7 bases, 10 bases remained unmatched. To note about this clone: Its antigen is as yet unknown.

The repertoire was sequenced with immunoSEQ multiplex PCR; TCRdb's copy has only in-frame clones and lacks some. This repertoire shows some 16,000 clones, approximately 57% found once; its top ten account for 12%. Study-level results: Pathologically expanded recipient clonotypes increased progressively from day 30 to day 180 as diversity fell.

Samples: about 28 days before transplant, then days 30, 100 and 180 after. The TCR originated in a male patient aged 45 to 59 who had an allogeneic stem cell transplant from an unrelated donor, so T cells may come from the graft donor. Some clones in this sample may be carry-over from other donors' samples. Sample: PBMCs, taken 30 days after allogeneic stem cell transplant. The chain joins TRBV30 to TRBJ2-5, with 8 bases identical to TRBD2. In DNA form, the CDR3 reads TGTGCCTGGAGAGGTCTAGCGGGCAAGGCGACCCAGTACTTC. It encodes CAWRGLAGKATQYF.